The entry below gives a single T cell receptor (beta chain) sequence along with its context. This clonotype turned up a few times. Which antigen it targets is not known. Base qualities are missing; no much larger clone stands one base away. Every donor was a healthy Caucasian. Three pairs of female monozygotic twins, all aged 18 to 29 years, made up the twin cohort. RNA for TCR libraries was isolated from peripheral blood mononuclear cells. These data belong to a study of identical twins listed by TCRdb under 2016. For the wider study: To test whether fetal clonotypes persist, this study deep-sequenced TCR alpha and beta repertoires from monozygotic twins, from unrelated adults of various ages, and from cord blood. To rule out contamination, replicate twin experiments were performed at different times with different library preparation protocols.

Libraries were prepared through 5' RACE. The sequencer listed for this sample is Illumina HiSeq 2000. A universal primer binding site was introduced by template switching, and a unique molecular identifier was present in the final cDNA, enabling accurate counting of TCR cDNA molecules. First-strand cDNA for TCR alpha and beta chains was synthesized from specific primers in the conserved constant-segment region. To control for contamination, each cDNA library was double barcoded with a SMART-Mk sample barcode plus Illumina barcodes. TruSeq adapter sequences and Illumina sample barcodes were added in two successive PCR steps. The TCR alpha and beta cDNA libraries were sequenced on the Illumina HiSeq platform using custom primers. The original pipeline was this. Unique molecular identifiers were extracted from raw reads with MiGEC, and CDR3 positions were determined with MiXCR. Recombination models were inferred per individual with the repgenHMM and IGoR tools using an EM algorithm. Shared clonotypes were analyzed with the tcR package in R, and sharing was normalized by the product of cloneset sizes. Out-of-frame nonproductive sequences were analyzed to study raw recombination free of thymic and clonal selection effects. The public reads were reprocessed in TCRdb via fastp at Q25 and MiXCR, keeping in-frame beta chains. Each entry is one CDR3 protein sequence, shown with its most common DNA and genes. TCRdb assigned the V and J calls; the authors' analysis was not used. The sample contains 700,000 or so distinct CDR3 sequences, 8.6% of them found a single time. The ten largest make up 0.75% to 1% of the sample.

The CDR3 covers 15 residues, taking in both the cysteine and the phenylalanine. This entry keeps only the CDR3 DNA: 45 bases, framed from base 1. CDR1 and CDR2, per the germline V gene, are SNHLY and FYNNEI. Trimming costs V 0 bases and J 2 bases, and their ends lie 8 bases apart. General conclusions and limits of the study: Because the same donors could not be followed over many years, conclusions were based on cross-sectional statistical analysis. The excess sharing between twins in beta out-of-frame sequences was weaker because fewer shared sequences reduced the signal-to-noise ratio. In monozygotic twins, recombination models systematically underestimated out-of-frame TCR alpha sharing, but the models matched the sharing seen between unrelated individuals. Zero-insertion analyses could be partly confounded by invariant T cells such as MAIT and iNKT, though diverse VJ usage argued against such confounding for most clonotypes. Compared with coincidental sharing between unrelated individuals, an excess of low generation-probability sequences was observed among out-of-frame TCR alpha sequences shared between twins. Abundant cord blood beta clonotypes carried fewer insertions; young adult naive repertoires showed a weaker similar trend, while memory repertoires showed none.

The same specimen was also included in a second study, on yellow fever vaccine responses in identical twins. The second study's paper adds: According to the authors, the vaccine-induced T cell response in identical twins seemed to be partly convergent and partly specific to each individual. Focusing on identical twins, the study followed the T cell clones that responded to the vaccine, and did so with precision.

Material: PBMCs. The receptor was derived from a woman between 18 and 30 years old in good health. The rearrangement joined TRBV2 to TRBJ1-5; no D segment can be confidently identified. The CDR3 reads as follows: CASSEAEGGNQPQHF. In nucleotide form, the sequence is TGTGCCAGCAGTGAAGCAGAAGGTGGCAATCAGCCCCAGCATTTT.